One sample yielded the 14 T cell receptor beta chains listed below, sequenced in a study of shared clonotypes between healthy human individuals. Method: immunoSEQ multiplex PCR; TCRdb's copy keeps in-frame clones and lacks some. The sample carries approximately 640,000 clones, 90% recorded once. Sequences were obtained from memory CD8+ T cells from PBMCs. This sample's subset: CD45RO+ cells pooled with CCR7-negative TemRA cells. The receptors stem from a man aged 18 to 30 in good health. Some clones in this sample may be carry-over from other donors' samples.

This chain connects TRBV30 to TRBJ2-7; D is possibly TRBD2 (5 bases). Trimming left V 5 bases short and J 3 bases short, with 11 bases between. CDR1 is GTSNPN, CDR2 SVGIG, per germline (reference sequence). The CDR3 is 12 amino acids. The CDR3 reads CAWEEGVYEQYF. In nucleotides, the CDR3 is TGTGCCTGGGAAGAGGGAGTCTACGAGCAGTACTTC. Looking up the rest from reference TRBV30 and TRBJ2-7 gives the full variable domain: SQTIHQWPATLVQPVGSPLSLECTVEGTSNPNLYWYRQAAGRGLQLLFYSVGIGQISSEVPQNLSASRPQDRQFILSSKKLLLSDSGFYLCAWEEGVYEQYFGPGTRLTVT.

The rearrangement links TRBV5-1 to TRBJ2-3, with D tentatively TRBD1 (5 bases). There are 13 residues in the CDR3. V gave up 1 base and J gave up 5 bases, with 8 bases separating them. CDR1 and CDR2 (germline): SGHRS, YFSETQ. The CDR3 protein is CASSLFREDTQYF. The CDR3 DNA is TGCGCCAGCAGCTTGTTCAGGGAAGATACGCAGTATTTT.

For the CDR3, the DNA is TGTGCCACCAGCCACCGTATTCCAAACACTGAAGCTTTCTTT. Translating it yields CATSHRIPNTEAFF. The chain combines TRBV15 with TRBJ1-1; D unresolved. The CDR3 totals 14 residues. V was trimmed by 5 bases and J by 2 bases, leaving 12 bases between them. The germline CDR1 and CDR2 sequences are LNHNV and YYDKDF (reference sequence).

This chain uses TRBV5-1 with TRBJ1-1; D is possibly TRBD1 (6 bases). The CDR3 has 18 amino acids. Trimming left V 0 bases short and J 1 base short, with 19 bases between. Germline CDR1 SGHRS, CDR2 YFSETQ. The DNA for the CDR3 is TGCGCCAGCAGCTTGGGGACAGCCCTAAACCTCCCGAACACTGAAGCTTTCTTT. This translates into CASSLGTALNLPNTEAFF.

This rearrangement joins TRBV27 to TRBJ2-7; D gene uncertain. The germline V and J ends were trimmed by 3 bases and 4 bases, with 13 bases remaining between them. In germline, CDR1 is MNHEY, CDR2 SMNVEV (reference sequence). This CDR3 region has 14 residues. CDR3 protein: CASSLLLPPYEQYF. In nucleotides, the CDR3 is TGTGCCAGCAGTTTGCTTCTACCTCCATACGAGCAGTACTTC.

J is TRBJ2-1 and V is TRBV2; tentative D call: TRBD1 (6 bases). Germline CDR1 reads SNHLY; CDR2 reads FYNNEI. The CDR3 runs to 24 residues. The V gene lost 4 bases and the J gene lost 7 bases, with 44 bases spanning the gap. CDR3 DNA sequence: TGTGCCAGCAGTGTGCCTACGCCGACCAAACCCACGACACAGGGACGTACGAGAAGTAATGAGCAGTTCTTC. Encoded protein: CASSVPTPTKPTTQGRTRSNEQFF.

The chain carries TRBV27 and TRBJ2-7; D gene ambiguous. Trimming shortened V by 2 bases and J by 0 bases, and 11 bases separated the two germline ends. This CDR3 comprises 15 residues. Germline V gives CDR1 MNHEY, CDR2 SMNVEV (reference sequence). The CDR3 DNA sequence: TGTGCCAGCAGTTTAGCCGGCGAAAGCTCCTACGAGCAGTACTTC. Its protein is CASSLAGESSYEQYF.

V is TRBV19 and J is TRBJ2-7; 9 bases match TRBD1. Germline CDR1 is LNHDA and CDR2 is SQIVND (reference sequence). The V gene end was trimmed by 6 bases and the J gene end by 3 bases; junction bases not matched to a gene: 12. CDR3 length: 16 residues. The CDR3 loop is CASSVALGTGFYEQYF. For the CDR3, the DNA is TGTGCCAGTAGCGTCGCTTTAGGGACAGGGTTCTACGAGCAGTACTTC. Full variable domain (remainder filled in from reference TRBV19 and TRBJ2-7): DGGITQSPKYLFRKEGQNVTLSCEQNLNHDAMYWYRQDPGQGLRLIYYSQIVNDFQKGDIAEGYSVSREKKESFPLTVTSAQKNPTAFYLCASSVALGTGFYEQYFGPGTRLTVT.

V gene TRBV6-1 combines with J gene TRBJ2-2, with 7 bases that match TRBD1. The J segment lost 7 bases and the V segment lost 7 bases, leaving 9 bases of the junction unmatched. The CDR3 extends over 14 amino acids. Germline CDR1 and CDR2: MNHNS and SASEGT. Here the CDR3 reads CASTETGYNGELFF. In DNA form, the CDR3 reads TGTGCCAGCACCGAGACAGGGTATAACGGGGAGCTGTTTTTT.

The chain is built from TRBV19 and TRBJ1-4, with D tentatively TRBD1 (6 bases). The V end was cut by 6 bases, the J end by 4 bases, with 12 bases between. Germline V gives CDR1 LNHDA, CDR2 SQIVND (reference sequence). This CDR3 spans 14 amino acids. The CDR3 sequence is CASSLRGLNEKLFF. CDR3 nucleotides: TGTGCCAGTAGCCTCAGGGGCCTTAATGAAAAACTGTTTTTT.

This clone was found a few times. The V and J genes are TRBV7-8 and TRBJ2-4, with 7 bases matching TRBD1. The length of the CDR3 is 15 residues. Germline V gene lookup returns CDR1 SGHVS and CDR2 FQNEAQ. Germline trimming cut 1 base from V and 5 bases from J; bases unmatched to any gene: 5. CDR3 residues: CASSLGRQGENIQYF. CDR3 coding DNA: TGTGCCAGCAGCTTAGGACGGCAGGGGGAAAACATTCAGTACTTC.

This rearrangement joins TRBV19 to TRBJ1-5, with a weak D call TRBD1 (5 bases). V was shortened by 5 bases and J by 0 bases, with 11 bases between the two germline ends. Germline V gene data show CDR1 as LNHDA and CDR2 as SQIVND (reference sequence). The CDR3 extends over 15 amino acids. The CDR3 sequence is CASSGAIYSNQPQHF. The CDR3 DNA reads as TGTGCCAGTAGTGGGGCGATATATAGCAATCAGCCCCAGCATTTT. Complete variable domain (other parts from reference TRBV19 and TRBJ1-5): DGGITQSPKYLFRKEGQNVTLSCEQNLNHDAMYWYRQDPGQGLRLIYYSQIVNDFQKGDIAEGYSVSREKKESFPLTVTSAQKNPTAFYLCASSGAIYSNQPQHFGDGTRLSIL.

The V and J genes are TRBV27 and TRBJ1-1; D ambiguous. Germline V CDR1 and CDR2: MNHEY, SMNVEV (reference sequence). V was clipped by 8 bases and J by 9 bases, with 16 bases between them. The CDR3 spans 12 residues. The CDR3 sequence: CASGAPQRKAFF. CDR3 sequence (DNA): TGTGCCAGCGGTGCACCCCAGCGAAAAGCTTTCTTT.

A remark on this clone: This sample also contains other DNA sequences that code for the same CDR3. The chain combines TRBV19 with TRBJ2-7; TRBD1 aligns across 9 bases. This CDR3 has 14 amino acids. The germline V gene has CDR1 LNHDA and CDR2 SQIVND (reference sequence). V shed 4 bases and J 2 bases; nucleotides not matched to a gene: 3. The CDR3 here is CASSTGQGAYEQYF. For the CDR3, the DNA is TGTGCCAGTAGTACGGGACAGGGAGCCTACGAGCAGTACTTC.